Listed below are T cell receptor beta chains from one sample, sequenced in a study of blood T cell repertoires in COVID-19. Data came from immunoSEQ multiplex PCR; TCRdb stores just in-frame clones and leaves some out. The repertoire holds around 150,000 clones, roughly four fifths seen once, with 3.5% to 5% in the top ten. Sequenced material: peripheral blood. These receptors were taken from a woman aged 80 or older with active or convalescent COVID-19. Both conserved end residues are part of each CDR3. Fields, in order: CDR3 DNA, CDR3 protein, D gene, V gene, clone size, J gene. The D gene is left open where the match is weak. Expanded clones get a size class; other rows say once, few or many, or leave the size out.

CDR3nt: TGTGCCAGCTCACCCGGGCAGGGCCTCCAAGAGACCCAGTACTTC
CDR3aa: CASSPGQGLQETQYF
d_gene: NA
v_gene: TRBV18
abundance: NA
j_gene: TRBJ2-5

CDR3nt: TGTGCCAGCCGGGACAGGGGAAGTCGCACTGAAGCTTTCTTT
CDR3aa: CASRDRGSRTEAFF
d_gene: TRBD1
v_gene: TRBV6-5
abundance: NA
j_gene: TRBJ1-1

CDR3nt: TGTGCCAGCTCACTACAGGGGCTGGGGGTCCAAGAGACCCAGTACTTC
CDR3aa: CASSLQGLGVQETQYF
d_gene: TRBD1
v_gene: TRBV18
abundance: once
j_gene: TRBJ2-5

CDR3nt: TGCGCCAGCAGCTTAGGGGCCAGCAATCAGCCCCAGCATTTT
CDR3aa: CASSLGASNQPQHF
d_gene: NA
v_gene: TRBV5-1
abundance: NA
j_gene: TRBJ1-5

CDR3nt: TGTGCCATCAGTGAGACGGGGCCGGGGGTCAGCTCCTACGAGCAGTACTTC
CDR3aa: CAISETGPGVSSYEQYF
d_gene: NA
v_gene: TRBV10-3
abundance: NA
j_gene: TRBJ2-7

CDR3nt: TGTGCCAGCAGCTTTGGCACGAACACTGAAGCTTTCTTT
CDR3aa: CASSFGTNTEAFF
d_gene: NA
v_gene: TRBV7-9
abundance: NA
j_gene: TRBJ1-1

CDR3nt: TGTGCCTGGAATGACCGGCACAGGCGCCTCTATGGCTACACCTTC
CDR3aa: CAWNDRHRRLYGYTF
d_gene: NA
v_gene: TRBV30
abundance: NA
j_gene: TRBJ1-2

CDR3nt: TGTGCCAGCAGCTTTACACCGAACACTGAAGCTTTCTTT
CDR3aa: CASSFTPNTEAFF
d_gene: NA
v_gene: TRBV5-4
abundance: NA
j_gene: TRBJ1-1

CDR3nt: TGTGCCAGTAGTAAGACAGGGGGCTTCACTGAAGCTTTCTTT
CDR3aa: CASSKTGGFTEAFF
d_gene: TRBD1
v_gene: TRBV19
abundance: NA
j_gene: TRBJ1-1

CDR3nt: TGTGCCAGCAGCACCGGACTAGAGACGCAGTATTTT
CDR3aa: CASSTGLETQYF
d_gene: TRBD2
v_gene: TRBV7-9
abundance: NA
j_gene: TRBJ2-3

CDR3nt: TGTGCCAGCAGCCCGGGAGTAGCGGGGCCGTTAATGCATTTT
CDR3aa: CASSPGVAGPLMHF
d_gene: TRBD2
v_gene: TRBV7-2
abundance: NA
j_gene: TRBJ2-3

CDR3nt: TGTGCCAGCAGTCGCACACAGGGGGCTCCCTCACCCCTCCACTTT
CDR3aa: CASSRTQGAPSPLHF
d_gene: TRBD1
v_gene: TRBV27
abundance: NA
j_gene: TRBJ1-6

CDR3nt: TGTGCCAGCATCTCGGGGGGTAGCTCTGGAAACACCATATATTTT
CDR3aa: CASISGGSSGNTIYF
d_gene: NA
v_gene: TRBV28
abundance: NA
j_gene: TRBJ1-3

CDR3nt: TGTGCCAGCAGCCAAGCGATAGGAGAGCAGTTCTTC
CDR3aa: CASSQAIGEQFF
d_gene: NA
v_gene: TRBV9
abundance: NA
j_gene: TRBJ2-1

CDR3nt: TGTGCCAGCAGCTTAGCTTCCCGCGGGGCCAGAGCAAGGAGAGGAAACACCATATATTTT
CDR3aa: CASSLASRGARARRGNTIYF
d_gene: NA
v_gene: TRBV7-2
abundance: many
j_gene: TRBJ1-3

CDR3nt: TGTGCCAGTAGTATAGTTCCGGGGATGGTCACTGAAGCTTTCTTT
CDR3aa: CASSIVPGMVTEAFF
d_gene: NA
v_gene: TRBV19
abundance: NA
j_gene: TRBJ1-1

CDR3nt: TGTGCCGCGCGGACTAGCGGGGCTCAAGAGACCCAGTACTTC
CDR3aa: CAARTSGAQETQYF
d_gene: TRBD2
v_gene: TRBV6-6
abundance: once
j_gene: TRBJ2-5

CDR3nt: TGTGCCAGCATTAGACAGGGGGTGGGGAGTGGCTACACCTTC
CDR3aa: CASIRQGVGSGYTF
d_gene: TRBD1
v_gene: TRBV2
abundance: NA
j_gene: TRBJ1-2

CDR3nt: TGTGCCAGCAGCCAAAATCAGGGGCGCTACACCTTC
CDR3aa: CASSQNQGRYTF
d_gene: NA
v_gene: TRBV14
abundance: NA
j_gene: TRBJ1-2

CDR3nt: TGCGCCAGCAGCGCGGTTAGCAATCAGCCCCAGCATTTT
CDR3aa: CASSAVSNQPQHF
d_gene: NA
v_gene: TRBV10-2
abundance: once
j_gene: TRBJ1-5

CDR3nt: TGTGCTAGTGGTTTGGCCCTATTCCCGGGAACTAATTCACCCCTCCACTTT
CDR3aa: CASGLALFPGTNSPLHF
d_gene: NA
v_gene: TRBV12-5
abundance: NA
j_gene: TRBJ1-6

CDR3nt: TGTGCCTGGAGTGTAGGGGACACATATAGCAATCAGCCCCAGCATTTT
CDR3aa: CAWSVGDTYSNQPQHF
d_gene: NA
v_gene: TRBV30
abundance: NA
j_gene: TRBJ1-5

CDR3nt: TGCGCCAGCAGCTTGGTGGCAGGCTCTGGAAACACCATATATTTT
CDR3aa: CASSLVAGSGNTIYF
d_gene: NA
v_gene: TRBV5-1
abundance: few
j_gene: TRBJ1-3

CDR3nt: TGTGCCAGCAGCGATAGACAGGAGAGAAGCACAGATACGCAGTATTTT
CDR3aa: CASSDRQERSTDTQYF
d_gene: NA
v_gene: TRBV9
abundance: NA
j_gene: TRBJ2-3

CDR3nt: TGTGCCAGCTCGGGCGGGGGGGCAGAAGAGACCCAGTACTTC
CDR3aa: CASSGGGAEETQYF
d_gene: TRBD2
v_gene: TRBV6-5
abundance: NA
j_gene: TRBJ2-5

CDR3nt: TGTGCCAGCAGTTACTCGACAGGGGATATACAAGAGACCCAGTACTTC
CDR3aa: CASSYSTGDIQETQYF
d_gene: TRBD1
v_gene: TRBV6-2/TRBV6-3
abundance: few
j_gene: TRBJ2-5

CDR3nt: TGTGCCAGCATAACAGGGGGGAGCGAGGCTTTCTTT
CDR3aa: CASITGGSEAFF
d_gene: TRBD1
v_gene: TRBV18
abundance: NA
j_gene: TRBJ1-1

CDR3nt: TGTGCCAGCAGCTTTTTGGGCACAGGGGGCAATGAGCAGTTCTTC
CDR3aa: CASSFLGTGGNEQFF
d_gene: TRBD1
v_gene: TRBV7-2
abundance: NA
j_gene: TRBJ2-1

CDR3nt: TGTGCCAGCAGCCGGGACGCGGGGCCTGGAAACACCATATATTTT
CDR3aa: CASSRDAGPGNTIYF
d_gene: NA
v_gene: TRBV7-2
abundance: NA
j_gene: TRBJ1-3